Reported below is one T cell receptor beta chain. Its matching antigen is unknown. The data originate from a study of post-analysis software for immune sequencing data. On the study more broadly: Patients had relapsing-remitting, secondary progressive or progressive-relapsing multiple sclerosis; some lacked subtype. General study results and limits: TRBV segments more frequent in patients than in controls numbered several and included TRBV5-6, TRBV5-1 and TRBV20-1. People with multiple sclerosis had a significantly lower normalized Chao1 diversity than controls did.

The TCR beta cDNA libraries carried unique molecular identifiers. T cells numbering roughly 0.85 to 11 million yielded around 500,000 cDNA molecules. TCRdb itself ran the PCR reads through MiXCR, one entry per CDR3 protein. The sample holds 750,000 to 950,000 distinct CDR3 sequences, around 53% seen once. Per the germline V gene, CDR1 is LGHDT and CDR2 is YNNKEL (reference sequence). The ends were cut back, 4 bases at V and 0 bases at J, with 7 bases in the middle. The CDR3 length is 13 residues. The chain uses TRBV3-1 and TRBJ2-7, with D hard to call. This receptor was obtained from a girl aged 10 to 17 with multiple sclerosis. Sequences were obtained from blood. The CDR3 sequence is CASSPALSYEQYF. The CDR3 DNA sequence: TGTGCCAGCAGCCCAGCCCTCTCCTACGAGCAGTACTTC.